The 17 T cell receptor beta chains below come from one sample, sequenced in a study of blood T cell repertoires in COVID-19. Sequenced by immunoSEQ multiplex PCR; TCRdb stores in-frame clones only, minus some. The table has just under 40,000 clones, approximately 96% seen once. Sequencing was carried out using peripheral blood. The origin of the receptors is a human donor with active COVID-19. The donor label of this sample is uncertain.

The chain has TRBV3-1 (or the pseudogene TRBV3-2) and TRBJ2-3; perhaps TRBD1 as D (6 bases). The CDR3 has 14 residues. CDR1 is LGHDT and CDR2 is YNNKEL in the germline V gene (reference sequence). V lost 2 bases to trimming and J lost 10 bases, with 16 bases between them. The CDR3, as DNA: TGTGCCAGCAGCCAATTGGGGGCTGAGGGTGCGCAGTATTTT. Protein: CASSQLGAEGAQYF.

The rearrangement uses TRBV21-1 and TRBJ2-1; TRBD1, the D gene given by the table, was not confirmed from the DNA. TRBV21-1 is a listed pseudogene. The CDR3 sequence is 16 residues long. The CDR3 bases are TGTGCCAGCAGCAAAGGGGCAGGGCGGTCCTACAATGAGCAGTTCTTC. Its protein is CASSKGAGRSYNEQFF.

V usage is TRBV27 and J usage is TRBJ2-3; D ambiguous. The CDR3 has 17 amino acids. CDR1 MNHEY and CDR2 SMNVEV come from the germline V gene (reference sequence). V was clipped by 6 bases and J by 2 bases, with 21 bases between them. This CDR3 is CASRTHAAPSATDTQYF. The CDR3 DNA reads TGTGCCAGCAGGACCCACGCGGCCCCTTCTGCCACAGATACGCAGTATTTT.

The rearrangement joins TRBV5-6 to TRBJ1-1; no firm D call. V was cut by 7 bases and J by 1 base, with 14 bases left in between. CDR1 and CDR2 from the germline V gene are SGHDT and YYEEEE. This CDR3 region has 14 residues. The CDR3 loop is CASLRGFENTEAFF. The CDR3, as DNA: TGTGCCAGCCTAAGAGGTTTTGAGAACACTGAAGCTTTCTTT.

A single count supports this clone. The chain links TRBV12-5 to TRBJ2-2, with 9 bases matching TRBD1. The CDR3 sequence is 15 residues long. The J segment lost 7 bases and the V segment lost 0 bases, leaving 3 bases of the junction unmatched. Per germline, CDR1 LGHNT and CDR2 FRNRAP. The CDR3 loop is CASGLVQGARGELFF. The DNA of the CDR3 is TGTGCTAGTGGTTTGGTACAGGGGGCCCGCGGGGAGCTGTTTTTT.

This chain connects TRBV6-6 to TRBJ1-5; D may be TRBD1 (5 bases). Trimming took off 6 bases at V and 5 bases at J, with 11 bases between the two ends. The CDR3 spans 13 residues. CDR1 is MNHNY, CDR2 SVGAGI, per germline (reference sequence). Here the CDR3 DNA reads TGTGCCAGCAGCCCCCAAGGGGATCAGCCCCAGCATTTT. Residues: CASSPQGDQPQHF.

The V and J genes are TRBV5-1 and TRBJ2-5, with D possibly matching TRBD1 (5 bases). The germline CDR1 and CDR2 sequences are SGHRS and YFSETQ. CDR3 length equals 17 residues. Trimming removed 0 bases from V and 1 base from J, with 16 bases in between. The CDR3 DNA reads TGCGCCAGCAGCTTGGTGGTGGCAGGGTCGCGCCAAGAGACCCAGTACTTC. Its protein is CASSLVVAGSRQETQYF.

The rearrangement joins TRBV25-1 to TRBJ2-7, with TRBD2 as a possible D gene (6 bases). Germline V lookup: CDR1 MGHDK, CDR2 SYGVNS. Trimming took off 3 bases at V and 7 bases at J, with 13 bases between the two ends. This CDR3 is 13 amino acids long. The CDR3 protein is CASSDSGEREQYF. In DNA form, the CDR3 reads TGTGCCAGCAGTGATTCGGGGGAGCGGGAGCAGTACTTC.

V is TRBV5-1 and J is TRBJ2-1; D is uncertain. Germline values: CDR1 SGHRS, CDR2 YFSETQ. This CDR3 region has 14 residues. V lost 2 bases, J lost 2 bases, and 8 bases lay in between. For the CDR3, the DNA is TGCGCCAGCAGCTTCGAGACACCCTACAATGAGCAGTTCTTC. Residues: CASSFETPYNEQFF. Looking up the rest from reference TRBV5-1 and TRBJ2-1 gives the full variable domain: KAGVTQTPRYLIKTRGQQVTLSCSPISGHRSVSWYQQTPGQGLQFLFEYFSETQRNKGNFPGRFSGRQFSNSRSEMNVSTLELGDSALYLCASSFETPYNEQFFGPGTRLTVL.

The chain is built from TRBV12-1 and TRBJ2-6; the D call of TRBD2 is as the table states it, not checked on the DNA. TRBV12-1 is flagged as a pseudogene. The CDR3 spans 19 residues. The CDR3 DNA reads as TGTGCCAGCAGCCCCCCTGGACTAGCGGGGGGCTCTGGGGCCAACGTCCTGACTTTC. Its translation is CASSPPGLAGGSGANVLTF.

This clone occurred a few times. The J gene is TRBJ1-6, the V gene TRBV9, with D possibly TRBD1 on 5 matching bases. Trimming removed 0 bases from V and 9 bases from J, with 13 bases in between. CDR3 length: 15 amino acids. CDR1 is SGDLS, CDR2 YYNGEE, per germline. The DNA of the CDR3 is TGTGCCAGCAGCGTAGGACGGGTCGGGGGTTCACCCCTCCACTTT. This sequence encodes CASSVGRVGGSPLHF.

The V gene is TRBV19, the J gene TRBJ2-7; D gene unclear. V lost 5 bases and J 3 bases, leaving 2 bases between the germline ends. This CDR3 has 10 amino acids. The germline CDR1 and CDR2 sequences are LNHDA and SQIVND (reference sequence). CDR3 amino acids: CASSLYEQYF. CDR3 in DNA: TGTGCCAGTAGTCTCTACGAGCAGTACTTC.

The rearrangement joins TRBV5-6 to TRBJ2-5, with no clear D. Germline CDR1 is SGHDT and CDR2 is YYEEEE. This CDR3 spans 13 amino acids. The V end lost 3 bases, the J end lost 5 bases, and 11 bases lay between the germline ends. The CDR3 coding sequence is TGTGCCAGCAGCTCTGTCCACGGGGAGACCCAGTACTTC. Translation gives CASSSVHGETQYF. Full variable domain (rest looked up from reference TRBV5-6 and TRBJ2-5): DAGVTQSPTHLIKTRGQQVTLRCSPKSGHDTVSWYQQALGQGPQFIFQYYEEEERQRGNFPDRFSGHQFPNYSSELNVNALLLGDSALYLCASSSVHGETQYFGPGTRLLVL.

The chain recombines TRBV23-1 with TRBJ2-2; weak D call: TRBD2 (6 bases). TRBV23-1 is marked as an open reading frame, function uncertain. This CDR3 contains 15 residues. V was trimmed by 3 bases and J by 7 bases, leaving 15 bases between them. The CDR3 sequence is CASSHLTSGVGELFF. As DNA, the CDR3 is TGCGCCAGCAGTCACCTGACTAGTGGGGTCGGGGAGCTGTTTTTT.

The rearrangement joins TRBV7-9 to TRBJ2-7; the D gene is possibly TRBD2 (5 bases). The ends were cut back, 5 bases at V and 6 bases at J, with 20 bases in the middle. CDR3 size: 15 residues. Germline V gene data show CDR1 as SEHNR and CDR2 as FQNEAQ (reference sequence). For the CDR3, the DNA is TGTGCCAGCAGCCCCCCCGGACTTCGCGGAGGCGAGCAGTACTTC. Amino acids: CASSPPGLRGGEQYF.

The V gene is TRBV11-3, the J gene TRBJ2-3; TRBD2 might be the D (7 bases). The germline gives CDR1 SGHNT, CDR2 YENEEA. V lost 5 bases and J 4 bases, leaving 16 bases between the germline ends. The length of the CDR3 is 15 residues. CDR3 residues: CASSRVGGGADTQYF. The CDR3 nucleotides read TGTGCCAGCAGCAGGGTAGGGGGGGGCGCAGATACGCAGTATTTT.

The V and J genes are TRBV10-3 and TRBJ1-1; D gene unclear. The germline V gene encodes CDR1 ENHRY and CDR2 SYGVKD. The CDR3 sequence is 14 residues long. V gave up 3 bases and J gave up 3 bases, with 11 bases separating them. In DNA form, the CDR3 reads TGTGCCATCAGTGAAATTGAGGGAGACACTGAAGCTTTCTTT. This sequence encodes CAISEIEGDTEAFF.